The rows below give T cell receptor beta chains drawn from one sample of a study of blood T cells in healthy people across ages. In TCRdb, the 5' RACE reads were re-called with MiXCR into one record per CDR3 protein. This table has some 560,000 distinct CDR3 sequences, about 26% appearing once. The same sample was also studied in work on T cells of mothers and their children.

Sequencing was performed on blood. These receptors came from a boy aged 2 to 10 in good health. CDR3s include the opening cysteine and the closing phenylalanine or tryptophan. Fields, in order: CDR3 length, V gene, clone size, J gene, D gene, CDR3 DNA, CDR3 protein. A D gene is named only where the DNA matches it firmly. Clone size is shown for a subset of rows, as once, few, many or a class of expanded clone.

len: 11
v_gene: TRBV7-9
abundance: few
j_gene: TRBJ1-4
d_gene: TRBD1
CDR3nt: TGTGCCAGTACACCAGGGGGAAAACTGTTTTTT
CDR3aa: CASTPGGKLFF

len: 15
v_gene: TRBV3-1
abundance: few
j_gene: TRBJ2-1
d_gene: TRBD1
CDR3nt: TGTGCCAGCAGCCATACCGGGACAGGGGACAATGAGCAGTTCTTC
CDR3aa: CASSHTGTGDNEQFF

len: 16
v_gene: TRBV28
abundance: .
j_gene: TRBJ1-1
d_gene: .
CDR3nt: TGTGCCAGCAGCCTCCCCCGGGGGGCAGGGAACACTGAAGCTTTCTTT
CDR3aa: CASSLPRGAGNTEAFF

len: 16
v_gene: TRBV20-1
abundance: .
j_gene: TRBJ2-1
d_gene: TRBD2
CDR3nt: TGCAGTGCTCCGAACCTAGCGGTAAGCTCCTACAATGAGCAGTTCTTC
CDR3aa: CSAPNLAVSSYNEQFF

len: 12
v_gene: TRBV10-3
abundance: few
j_gene: TRBJ1-5
d_gene: .
CDR3nt: TGTGCCATCAGTGAGTCCGATCAGCCCCAGCATTTT
CDR3aa: CAISESDQPQHF

len: 14
v_gene: TRBV6-6
abundance: many
j_gene: TRBJ2-5
d_gene: TRBD1
CDR3nt: TGTGCCAGCAGTTACTCCGACAGGGGAGAGACCCAGTACTTC
CDR3aa: CASSYSDRGETQYF

len: 16
v_gene: TRBV6-5
abundance: few
j_gene: TRBJ1-2
d_gene: .
CDR3nt: TGTGCCAGCAGTTACCACCGGGACTTTTCGCCGTATGGCTACACCTTC
CDR3aa: CASSYHRDFSPYGYTF

len: 16
v_gene: TRBV6-5
abundance: many
j_gene: TRBJ2-3
d_gene: TRBD2
CDR3nt: TGTGCCAGCAGTTATACTGCGGGAGGGTTCACAGATACGCAGTATTTT
CDR3aa: CASSYTAGGFTDTQYF

len: 17
v_gene: TRBV6-2/TRBV6-3
abundance: .
j_gene: TRBJ2-5
d_gene: .
CDR3nt: TGTGCCAGCAGTTCACGAGGCGTTTTCCCCCTCCAAGAGACCCAGTACTTC
CDR3aa: CASSSRGVFPLQETQYF

len: 13
v_gene: TRBV20-1
abundance: once
j_gene: TRBJ2-3
d_gene: .
CDR3nt: TGCAGTGCTAGAGCCCCGAGCACAGATACGCAGTATTTT
CDR3aa: CSARAPSTDTQYF

len: 14
v_gene: TRBV7-2
abundance: .
j_gene: TRBJ2-1
d_gene: .
CDR3nt: TGTGCCAGCAGCTTTTACCACCATTGCAATGAGCAGTTCTTC
CDR3aa: CASSFYHHCNEQFF

len: 14
v_gene: TRBV7-9
abundance: .
j_gene: TRBJ1-2
d_gene: .
CDR3nt: TGTGCCAGCAGCTTAGCCCAGGACCCATATGGCTACACCTTC
CDR3aa: CASSLAQDPYGYTF

len: 13
v_gene: TRBV2
abundance: .
j_gene: TRBJ1-1
d_gene: TRBD1
CDR3nt: TGTGCCAGCCGGCATGACAGGGACACTGAAGCTTTCTTT
CDR3aa: CASRHDRDTEAFF

len: 13
v_gene: TRBV18
abundance: .
j_gene: TRBJ1-1
d_gene: .
CDR3nt: TGTGCCAGCTCACCGCTCCAGAACACTGAAGCTTTCTTT
CDR3aa: CASSPLQNTEAFF

len: 13
v_gene: TRBV20-1
abundance: few
j_gene: TRBJ1-1
d_gene: .
CDR3nt: TGCAGTGCTCTACAGGGTAGTAACACTGAAGCTTTCTTT
CDR3aa: CSALQGSNTEAFF

len: 20
v_gene: TRBV10-3
abundance: .
j_gene: TRBJ2-1
d_gene: .
CDR3nt: TGTGCCATCAAGCGTGGGCTTCAGTCCAGATTGGTTGGCCCCTACAATGAGCAGTTCTTC
CDR3aa: CAIKRGLQSRLVGPYNEQFF

len: 14
v_gene: TRBV6-5
abundance: few
j_gene: TRBJ1-4
d_gene: .
CDR3nt: TGTGCCAGCAGTTATGAGGTCTCAGGGGAAAAACTGTTTTTT
CDR3aa: CASSYEVSGEKLFF

len: 11
v_gene: TRBV15
abundance: .
j_gene: TRBJ2-5
d_gene: .
CDR3nt: TGTGCCACCAGCTCTCAGGCGACTCAGTACTTC
CDR3aa: CATSSQATQYF

len: 14
v_gene: TRBV12-3/TRBV12-4
abundance: .
j_gene: TRBJ1-1
d_gene: .
CDR3nt: TGTGCCAGCAGTTTAGGGACAACTAACACTGAAGCTTTCTTT
CDR3aa: CASSLGTTNTEAFF

len: 17
v_gene: TRBV10-3
abundance: .
j_gene: TRBJ2-4
d_gene: TRBD1
CDR3nt: TGTGCCATCAGTTCTAGGGGGGACAGGGAGGACAAAAACATTCAGTACTTC
CDR3aa: CAISSRGDREDKNIQYF

len: 14
v_gene: TRBV10-3
abundance: few
j_gene: TRBJ2-1
d_gene: TRBD1
CDR3nt: TGTGCCATCAGTTGGGACAGAGACTACAATGAGCAGTTCTTC
CDR3aa: CAISWDRDYNEQFF

len: 16
v_gene: TRBV20-1
abundance: few
j_gene: TRBJ2-7
d_gene: TRBD1
CDR3nt: TGCAGTGCACGGACCCAGACAGGGACAGTCACCTACGAGCAGTACTTC
CDR3aa: CSARTQTGTVTYEQYF

len: 16
v_gene: TRBV6-1
abundance: .
j_gene: TRBJ2-1
d_gene: TRBD2
CDR3nt: TGTGCCAGCAGCCACCGAGCGGGGAGCTCCTACAATGAGCAGTTCTTC
CDR3aa: CASSHRAGSSYNEQFF

len: 17
v_gene: TRBV10-3
abundance: few
j_gene: TRBJ2-5
d_gene: TRBD2
CDR3nt: TGTGCCATCAGTGACATGCGACTAGCGGGGGTCCGGGAGACCCAGTACTTC
CDR3aa: CAISDMRLAGVRETQYF

len: 16
v_gene: TRBV7-2
abundance: .
j_gene: TRBJ1-2
d_gene: TRBD1
CDR3nt: TGTGCCAGCAGCTTATGGGTGTCAGGGGGCTATAATGGCTACACCTTC
CDR3aa: CASSLWVSGGYNGYTF

len: 15
v_gene: TRBV12-3/TRBV12-4
abundance: .
j_gene: TRBJ2-5
d_gene: .
CDR3nt: TGTGCCAGCAGCCTATTACCGGCCCTACAAGAGACCCAGTACTTC
CDR3aa: CASSLLPALQETQYF

len: 15
v_gene: TRBV2
abundance: .
j_gene: TRBJ2-1
d_gene: .
CDR3nt: TGTGCCAGCAGTGAGCGAGCAGGGTGGGACAATGAGCAGTTCTTC
CDR3aa: CASSERAGWDNEQFF

len: 14
v_gene: TRBV18
abundance: .
j_gene: TRBJ1-1
d_gene: .
CDR3nt: TGTGCCAGCTCCCAGGGACCGTCGAACACTGAAGCTTTCTTT
CDR3aa: CASSQGPSNTEAFF

len: 16
v_gene: TRBV29-1
abundance: .
j_gene: TRBJ2-5
d_gene: .
CDR3nt: TGCAGCGTTGAAGGGGGCGGCACGAGAACTAAAGAGACCCAGTACTTC
CDR3aa: CSVEGGGTRTKETQYF

len: 18
v_gene: TRBV3-1
abundance: .
j_gene: TRBJ2-1
d_gene: TRBD2
CDR3nt: TGTGCCAGCAGCCGGACCCTAGCGGGAGGGAGCTCCTACAATGAGCAGTTCTTC
CDR3aa: CASSRTLAGGSSYNEQFF

len: 15
v_gene: TRBV7-9
abundance: few
j_gene: TRBJ2-3
d_gene: .
CDR3nt: TGTGCCAGCAGCTTCTATGGGGGGCGCACAGATACGCAGTATTTT
CDR3aa: CASSFYGGRTDTQYF

len: 15
v_gene: TRBV7-2
abundance: few
j_gene: TRBJ2-1
d_gene: TRBD2
CDR3nt: TGTGCCAGCACCCCATTAGCGGGAGGAGTCAATGAGCAGTTCTTC
CDR3aa: CASTPLAGGVNEQFF

len: 17
v_gene: TRBV12-3/TRBV12-4
abundance: .
j_gene: TRBJ2-2
d_gene: .
CDR3nt: TGTGCCAGCAGTTTAGCGCTTGGGCCCCTGAACACCGGGGAGCTGTTTTTT
CDR3aa: CASSLALGPLNTGELFF

len: 14
v_gene: TRBV27
abundance: .
j_gene: TRBJ2-2
d_gene: TRBD1
CDR3nt: TGTGCCAGCAAATTGGACAGGGGGACCGGGGAGCTGTTTTTT
CDR3aa: CASKLDRGTGELFF

len: 12
v_gene: TRBV11-2
abundance: .
j_gene: TRBJ1-2
d_gene: .
CDR3nt: TGTGCCAGCAGCTTACAGGATGGGGGCTACACCTTC
CDR3aa: CASSLQDGGYTF

len: 15
v_gene: TRBV9
abundance: .
j_gene: TRBJ2-1
d_gene: TRBD2
CDR3nt: TGTGCCAGCAGCGTAGCAGGGACTAGCGGAGATGAGCAGTTCTTC
CDR3aa: CASSVAGTSGDEQFF

len: 17
v_gene: TRBV12-3/TRBV12-4
abundance: .
j_gene: TRBJ1-2
d_gene: .
CDR3nt: TGTGCCAGCACTCCAGGAGCAGGGTCTCCAGCTAACTATGGCTACACCTTC
CDR3aa: CASTPGAGSPANYGYTF

len: 14
v_gene: TRBV5-5
abundance: .
j_gene: TRBJ1-1
d_gene: .
CDR3nt: TGTGCCAGCAGCTTTAGAAACATGAACACTGAAGCTTTCTTT
CDR3aa: CASSFRNMNTEAFF

len: 17
v_gene: TRBV11-2
abundance: few
j_gene: TRBJ2-7
d_gene: TRBD2
CDR3nt: TGTGCCAGCAGCCAGGGACTAGCGGGGGGGATTGCCTACGAGCAGTACTTC
CDR3aa: CASSQGLAGGIAYEQYF

len: 14
v_gene: TRBV7-2
abundance: .
j_gene: TRBJ1-5
d_gene: .
CDR3nt: TGTGCCAGCGGCCAAGATGGGAGCAATCAGCCCCAGCATTTT
CDR3aa: CASGQDGSNQPQHF

len: 15
v_gene: TRBV4-3
abundance: .
j_gene: TRBJ1-5
d_gene: .
CDR3nt: TGCGCCAGCAGCCAAGATGGGCATAGCAATCAGCCCCAGCATTTT
CDR3aa: CASSQDGHSNQPQHF

len: 13
v_gene: TRBV30
abundance: .
j_gene: TRBJ1-1
d_gene: .
CDR3nt: TGTGCCTGGAGTGTACCCGGGAGGACTGAAGCTTTCTTT
CDR3aa: CAWSVPGRTEAFF